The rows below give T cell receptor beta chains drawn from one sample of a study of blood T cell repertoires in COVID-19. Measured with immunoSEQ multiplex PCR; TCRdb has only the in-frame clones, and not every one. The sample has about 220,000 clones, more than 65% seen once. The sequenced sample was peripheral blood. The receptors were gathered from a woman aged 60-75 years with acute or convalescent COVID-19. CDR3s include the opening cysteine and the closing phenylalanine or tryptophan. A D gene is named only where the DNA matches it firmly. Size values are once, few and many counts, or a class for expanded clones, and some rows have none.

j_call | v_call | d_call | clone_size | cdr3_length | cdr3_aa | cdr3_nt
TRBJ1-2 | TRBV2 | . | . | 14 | CASRVRDKSYGYTF | TGTGCCAGCAGAGTACGTGACAAGTCCTATGGCTACACCTTC
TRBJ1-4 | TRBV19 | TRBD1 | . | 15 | CASRYRTGPNEKLFF | TGTGCCAGTAGGTATAGGACAGGGCCTAATGAAAAACTGTTTTTT
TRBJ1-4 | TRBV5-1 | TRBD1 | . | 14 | CASSAGQINEKLFF | TGCGCCAGCAGCGCGGGACAGATTAATGAAAAACTGTTTTTT
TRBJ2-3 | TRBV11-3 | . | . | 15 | CASSPRQRRGDTQYF | TGTGCCAGCAGCCCCCGACAGAGACGGGGGGATACGCAGTATTTT
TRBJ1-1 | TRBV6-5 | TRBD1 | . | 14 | CASRDRRKNTEAFF | TGTGCCAGCAGGGACAGGCGAAAGAACACTGAAGCTTTCTTT
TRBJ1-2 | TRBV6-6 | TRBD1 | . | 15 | CASSPGTANNYGYTF | TGTGCCAGCAGTCCAGGGACAGCGAATAACTATGGCTACACCTTC
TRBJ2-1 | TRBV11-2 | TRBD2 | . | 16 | CASSPRSGVSSHEQFF | TGTGCCAGCAGCCCTCGAAGCGGGGTTTCTTCCCATGAGCAGTTCTTC
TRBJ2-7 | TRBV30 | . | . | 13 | CAWSTGITNEQYF | TGTGCCTGGAGTACCGGGATTACCAACGAGCAGTACTTC
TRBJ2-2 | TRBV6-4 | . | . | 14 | CASSEGLNTGELFF | TGTGCCAGCAGCGAAGGACTCAACACCGGGGAGCTGTTTTTT
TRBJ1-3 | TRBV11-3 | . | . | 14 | CASSPWDTGNTIYF | TGTGCCAGCAGTCCCTGGGACACTGGAAACACCATATATTTT
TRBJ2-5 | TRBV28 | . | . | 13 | CASSRSDLGTQYF | TGTGCCAGCAGTCGTAGCGATCTGGGGACCCAGTACTTC
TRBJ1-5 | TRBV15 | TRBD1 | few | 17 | CATSRPTTGGVNQPQHF | TGTGCCACCAGCAGACCTACTACAGGGGGGGTCAATCAGCCCCAGCATTTT
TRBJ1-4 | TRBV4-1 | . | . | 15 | CASSQGSTTNEKLFF | TGCGCCAGCAGCCAAGGTTCTACAACTAATGAAAAACTGTTTTTT
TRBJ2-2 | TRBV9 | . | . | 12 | CASRAFTGELFF | TGTGCCAGCAGGGCATTCACCGGGGAGCTGTTTTTT
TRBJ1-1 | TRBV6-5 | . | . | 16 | CASSYSIPLDRKKAFF | TGTGCCAGCAGTTACTCGATCCCCCTGGACAGAAAAAAAGCTTTCTTT
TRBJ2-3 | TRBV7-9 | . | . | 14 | CASSLRGSTDTQYF | TGTGCCAGCAGCTTAAGGGGCAGCACAGATACGCAGTATTTT
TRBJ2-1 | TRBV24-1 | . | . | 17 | CATSETKGGGKYNEQFF | TGTGCCACCAGTGAAACAAAGGGGGGGGGAAAATACAATGAGCAGTTCTTC
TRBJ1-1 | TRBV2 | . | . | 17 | CASRERRTRTLNTEAFF | TGTGCCAGCAGGGAGAGGAGGACCCGCACCCTTAACACTGAAGCTTTCTTT
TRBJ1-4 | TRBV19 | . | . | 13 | CASNGGGDEKLFF | TGTGCCAGTAATGGGGGAGGGGATGAAAAACTGTTTTTT
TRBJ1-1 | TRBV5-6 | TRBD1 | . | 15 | CASSRGQAMNTEAFF | TGTGCCAGCAGCCGTGGACAGGCGATGAACACTGAAGCTTTCTTT
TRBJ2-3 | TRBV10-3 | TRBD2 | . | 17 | CAISEGERGGVEDTQYF | TGTGCCATCAGTGAGGGGGAGCGGGGGGGCGTCGAAGATACGCAGTATTTT
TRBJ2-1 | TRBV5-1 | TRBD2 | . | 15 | CASSSLAGGRGEQFF | TGCGCCAGCAGCTCGTTAGCGGGGGGGCGCGGTGAGCAGTTCTTC
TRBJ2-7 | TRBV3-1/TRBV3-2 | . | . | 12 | CASSQLSYEQYF | TGTGCCAGCAGCCAATTGAGCTACGAGCAGTACTTC
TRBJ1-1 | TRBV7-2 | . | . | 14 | CASSYNGGVTEAFF | TGTGCCAGCAGCTACAATGGGGGGGTCACTGAAGCTTTCTTT
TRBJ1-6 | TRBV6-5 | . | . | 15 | CASRYYTTGNSPLHF | TGTGCCAGCAGATACTATACTACGGGGAATTCACCCCTCCACTTT
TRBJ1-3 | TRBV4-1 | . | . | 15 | CASSQDAGYGNTIYF | TGCGCCAGCAGCCAAGACGCGGGGTACGGAAACACCATATATTTT
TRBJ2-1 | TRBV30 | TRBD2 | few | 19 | CAWKGQGFGTSGAYNEQFF | TGTGCCTGGAAGGGACAGGGATTTGGGACTAGCGGGGCGTACAATGAGCAGTTCTTC
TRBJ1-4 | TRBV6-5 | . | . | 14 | CASTPTATNEKLFF | TGTGCCAGCACCCCAACAGCAACTAATGAAAAACTGTTTTTT
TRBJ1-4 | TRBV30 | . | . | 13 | CAWSALPGEKLFF | TGTGCCTGGAGTGCCCTACCGGGAGAAAAACTGTTTTTT
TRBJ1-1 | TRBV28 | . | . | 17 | CASKLGMSDRFNTEAFF | TGTGCCAGCAAGTTGGGTATGTCGGACAGATTCAACACTGAAGCTTTCTTT
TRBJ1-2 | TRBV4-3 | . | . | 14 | CASSQDQTVYGYTF | TGCGCCAGCAGCCAAGACCAAACGGTCTATGGCTACACCTTC
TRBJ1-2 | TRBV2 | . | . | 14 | CASRPEQGPYGYTF | TGTGCCAGCAGGCCCGAACAGGGTCCCTATGGCTACACCTTC
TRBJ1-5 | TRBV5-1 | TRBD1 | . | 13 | CASSQGENQPQHF | TGCGCCAGTTCTCAGGGGGAAAATCAGCCCCAGCATTTT
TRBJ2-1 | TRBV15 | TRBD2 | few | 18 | CATSRDHATSGGYNEQFF | TGTGCCACCAGCAGAGATCATGCGACTAGCGGGGGGTACAATGAGCAGTTCTTC
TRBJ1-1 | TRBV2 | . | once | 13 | CASSEISIAEAFF | TGTGCCAGCAGTGAGATTAGTATCGCTGAAGCTTTCTTT
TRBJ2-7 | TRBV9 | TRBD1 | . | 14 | CASSQGTGAYEQYF | TGTGCCAGCAGCCAAGGGACAGGGGCCTACGAGCAGTACTTC